A single sample gave rise to the 13 T cell receptor beta chains below, sequenced in a study of CD8+ T cells in alopecia areata. Treatment here: oral pan-JAK inhibitor, 5-10 mg twice daily. cDNA reverse transcribed from extracted RNA served as the sequencing template. Repertoires were generated with immunoSEQ multiplex PCR, while TCRdb's copy carries only in-frame clones and drops some. The sample lists around 99,000 clones, roughly 89% occurring once. The starting material was CD8+ T cells sorted from blood, obtained at week 24, from a patient treated with tofacitinib. The source of these receptors is a human donor with alopecia areata.

The chain recombines TRBV5-4 with TRBJ2-5, with 7 bases identical to TRBD2. The CDR3 is 14 amino acids. J gave up 7 bases and V 2 bases, and 8 bases lay outside the gene matches. Germline assignment: CDR1 SGHNT and CDR2 YYREEE (reference sequence). This CDR3 is CASSLSGMEGTQYF. The DNA of the CDR3 is TGTGCCAGCAGCTTAAGCGGGATGGAGGGGACCCAGTACTTC.

The rearrangement uses TRBV6-5 and TRBJ2-1; 9 nucleotides match TRBD1. This CDR3 region has 13 residues. The germline V gene has CDR1 MNHEY and CDR2 SVGAGI. Trimming removed 4 bases from V and 7 bases from J; junction bases left unmatched: 2. The DNA of the CDR3 is TGTGCCAGCAGTTTACAGGGGGCGAATGAGCAGTTCTTC. This encodes CASSLQGANEQFF.

This chain joins TRBV19 and TRBJ2-1, with D unclear. Trimming shortened V by 8 bases and J by 5 bases, and 13 bases separated the two germline ends. Per germline, CDR1 LNHDA and CDR2 SQIVND (reference sequence). This CDR3 contains 13 residues. The CDR3 reads CASGLDGDNEQFF. CDR3 coding DNA: TGTGCCAGTGGCCTGGACGGAGACAATGAGCAGTTCTTC.

V usage is TRBV11-2 and J usage is TRBJ2-5; TRBD2 is a possible D gene (6 bases). Trimming took 1 base from V and 7 from J, leaving 16 bases between them. Germline V gene data show CDR1 as SGHAT and CDR2 as FQNNGV. This CDR3 has 15 residues. CDR3 protein: CASSLGDGAGRTQYF. Written as DNA, the CDR3 is TGTGCCAGCAGCTTAGGGGACGGGGCGGGGAGGACCCAGTACTTC.

This clone was counted once. The J gene is TRBJ2-3, the V gene TRBV30, with 7 bases identical to TRBD2. After removal of 1 base from V and 1 base from J, the junction contained 8 bases not matched to a gene. The CDR3 covers 16 residues. Per the germline V gene, CDR1 is GTSNPN and CDR2 is SVGIG (reference sequence). CDR3 nucleotide sequence: TGTGCCTGGAGTGACTGGCTAGCGGAGGGCACAGATACGCAGTATTTT. Its protein product is CAWSDWLAEGTDTQYF.

In its sample, this clone was seen a few times. The chain couples TRBV6-4 to TRBJ2-3; TRBD1 might be the D (6 bases). The CDR3 loop spans 15 amino acids. Trimming pared 2 bases from V and 1 base from J, leaving 10 bases between. CDR1 MRHNA and CDR2 SNTAGT come from the germline V gene. This chain's CDR3 is CASSDEAGGTDTQYF. For the CDR3, the DNA is TGTGCCAGCAGTGACGAGGCAGGGGGCACAGATACGCAGTATTTT.

The J gene is TRBJ2-7, the V gene TRBV2, with D hard to call. V was pared by 4 bases and J by 0 bases, with 4 bases between. Germline values: CDR1 SNHLY, CDR2 FYNNEI. CDR3 length equals 12 residues. The CDR3 loop reads CASSGSSYEQYF. Written as DNA, the CDR3 is TGTGCCAGCAGTGGCAGCTCCTACGAGCAGTACTTC. The full variable domain, its missing parts supplied by reference TRBV2 and TRBJ2-7, is EPEVTQTPSHQVTQMGQEVILRCVPISNHLYFYWYRQILGQKVEFLVSFYNNEISEKSEIFDDQFSVERPDGSNFTLKIRSTKLEDSAMYFCASSGSSYEQYFGPGTRLTVT.

The chain links TRBV9 to TRBJ1-5; no clear D. V lost 2 bases to trimming and J lost 0 bases, with 15 bases between them. Looked up from germline, CDR1 is SGDLS and CDR2 is YYNGEE. This CDR3 has 17 residues. CDR3: CASSVGFGLYSNQPQHF. CDR3 nucleotide sequence: TGTGCCAGCAGCGTTGGATTTGGCCTCTATAGCAATCAGCCCCAGCATTTT. The variable domain in full, with the rest retrieved from reference TRBV9 and TRBJ1-5, is DSGVTQTPKHLITATGQRVTLRCSPRSGDLSVYWYQQSLDQGLQFLIQYYNGEERAKGNILERFSAQQFPDLHSELNLSSLELGDSALYFCASSVGFGLYSNQPQHFGDGTRLSIL.

This chain joins TRBV7-9 and TRBJ2-6, with D possibly matching TRBD1 (5 bases). The length of the CDR3 is 16 residues. Germline CDR1 reads SEHNR; CDR2 reads FQNEAQ (reference sequence). V lost 0 bases, J lost 2 bases, and 8 bases lay in between. This CDR3 reads CASSLAQGAGANVLTF. The CDR3, as DNA: TGTGCCAGCAGCTTAGCACAAGGGGCTGGGGCCAACGTCCTGACTTTC.

A word on this clone: At one end, the junction sequence differs from germline, possibly due to a read error. The chain joins TRBV7-4 to TRBJ2-5; 7 bases fit TRBD1. The length of the CDR3 is 16 residues. Germline values: CDR1 SGHVT, CDR2 SQSDAQ. The CDR3 DNA is TGTGCCAGAAGCTTAGGGTCAGGGGGTGGCGAAGAGACCCAGTACTTC. It specifies CARSLGSGGGEETQYF.

The chain recombines TRBV7-9 with TRBJ2-7, with D possibly called TRBD1 or TRBD2 (5 bases each). Germline V gene data show CDR1 as SEHNR and CDR2 as FQNEAQ (reference sequence). V was clipped by 9 bases and J by 3 bases, with 15 bases between them. The CDR3 loop spans 13 amino acids. The CDR3 spells CASMGDDNYEQYF. The CDR3 bases are TGTGCCAGTATGGGGGACGACAACTACGAGCAGTACTTC. The full variable domain, with the rest looked up from reference TRBV7-9 and TRBJ2-7, is DTGVSQNPRHKITKRGQNVTFRCDPISEHNRLYWYRQTLGQGPEFLTYFQNEAQLEKSRLLSDRFSAERPKGSFSTLEIQRTEQGDSAMYLCASMGDDNYEQYFGPGTRLTVT.

V usage is TRBV29-1 and J usage is TRBJ2-7, with 8 bases lining up with TRBD2. The V gene's germline CDR1 is SQVTM and CDR2 ANQGSEA. CDR3 size: 14 residues. V was clipped by 4 bases and J by 6 bases; unmatched bases: 11. Here the CDR3 DNA reads TGCAGCGTTGTCGGGGGGGCCCCCGTTCCCGAGCAGTACTTC. The encoded protein is CSVVGGAPVPEQYF.

V is TRBV9 and J is TRBJ1-1; D might be TRBD1 (6 bases). CDR3 length equals 18 residues. Germline CDR1 SGDLS, CDR2 YYNGEE. V shed 2 bases and J shed 3 bases, with 23 bases lying between them. CDR3 loop: CASSVLPGPGHRDTEAFF. The CDR3 DNA sequence: TGTGCCAGCAGCGTGCTCCCCGGGCCGGGACACCGGGACACTGAAGCTTTCTTT.